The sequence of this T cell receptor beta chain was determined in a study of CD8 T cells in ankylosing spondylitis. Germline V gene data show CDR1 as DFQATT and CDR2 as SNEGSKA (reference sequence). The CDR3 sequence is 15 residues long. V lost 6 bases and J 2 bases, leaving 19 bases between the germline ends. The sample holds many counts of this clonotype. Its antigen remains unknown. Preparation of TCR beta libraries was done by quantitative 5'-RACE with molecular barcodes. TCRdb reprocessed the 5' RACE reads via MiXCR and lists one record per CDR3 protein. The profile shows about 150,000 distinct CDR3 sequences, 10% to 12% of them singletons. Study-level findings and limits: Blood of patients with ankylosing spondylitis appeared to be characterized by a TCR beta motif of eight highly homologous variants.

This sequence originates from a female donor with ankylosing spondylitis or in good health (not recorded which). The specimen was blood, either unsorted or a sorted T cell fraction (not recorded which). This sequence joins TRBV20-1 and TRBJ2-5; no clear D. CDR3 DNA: TGCAGTGCCCAACCGGACGACGCCCTACAAGAGACCCAGTACTTC. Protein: CSAQPDDALQETQYF.